These 2 T cell receptor beta chains were all obtained from the same sample, sequenced in a study of Graves' ophthalmopathy and Graves' hyperthyroidism. RNA transcripts were the template, and TCR beta CDR3 regions were amplified from them. An initial RT-PCR round employing HTBI primers preceded a second-round multiplex PCR. TCRdb fed the multiplex PCR reads into MiXCR, producing one record per CDR3 protein. The sample includes about 390,000 distinct CDR3 sequences, 15% of them seen just once. What was sequenced was peripheral blood. The receptors stem from a woman between 18 and 29 years old with stable Graves' hyperthyroidism.

This clonotype turned up a few times. The chain employs TRBV18 and TRBJ2-7; D ambiguous. This CDR3 region has 13 residues. Trimming took off 6 bases at V and 1 base at J, with 10 bases between the two ends. Germline assignment: CDR1 KGHSH and CDR2 LQKENI. The CDR3 bases are TGTGCCAGCTCCTCGACACAGTCCTACGAGCAGTACTTC. Amino acid sequence: CASSSTQSYEQYF.

This clonotype was picked up many times. The chain uses TRBV6-5 and TRBJ1-6; 9 bases match TRBD1. V was clipped by 5 bases and J by 8 bases; unmatched bases: 7. Germline V gives CDR1 MNHEY, CDR2 SVGAGI. The CDR3 has 15 amino acids. DNA for the CDR3: TGTGCCAGCAGTCGTAAAACAGGGGGCGATTCACCCCTCCACTTT. Translating gives CASSRKTGGDSPLHF.